This T cell receptor beta chain originates from a study of T cells after yellow fever vaccination. Regarding the study as a whole: After the booster, about 95% of CD4 and roughly nine tenths of CD8 primary-response clones were re-detected. The secondary response was weaker, and its peak arrived faster, on day 5 versus 15.

Trimming removed 2 bases from V and 9 bases from J; junction bases left unmatched: 7. The CDR3 is made up of 14 amino acids. Germline values: CDR1 MNHEY, CDR2 SVGAGI. Each CDR3 protein gets one entry after TCRdb re-called the 5' RACE reads with MiXCR. Here the sample spans 300,000 to 400,000 distinct CDR3 sequences, roughly a tenth being singletons. This clonotype has more than one count but fewer than ten. Antigen specificity is unknown. This rearrangement joins TRBV6-5 to TRBJ2-1; 7 positions agree with TRBD2. Material: CD4+ T cells sorted from PBMCs, obtained 45 days after the yellow fever booster vaccination. The TCR comes from a young man who received the YFV17D yellow fever vaccine. As DNA, the CDR3 is TGTGCCAGCAGTTACGTTCCGGGGGGTGGTGAGCAGTTCTTC. Translation gives CASSYVPGGGEQFF.